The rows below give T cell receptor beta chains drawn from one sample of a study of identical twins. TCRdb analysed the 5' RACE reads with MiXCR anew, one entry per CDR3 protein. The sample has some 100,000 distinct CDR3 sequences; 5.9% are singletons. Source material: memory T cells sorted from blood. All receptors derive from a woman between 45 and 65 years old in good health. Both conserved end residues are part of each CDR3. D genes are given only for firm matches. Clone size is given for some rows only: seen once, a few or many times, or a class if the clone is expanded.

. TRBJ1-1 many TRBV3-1 CASSQARDTEAFF TGTGCCAGCAGCCAAGCAAGGGACACTGAAGCTTTCTTT
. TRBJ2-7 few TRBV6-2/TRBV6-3 CASSRQTYEQYF TGTGCCAGCAGCCGACAGACCTACGAGCAGTACTTC
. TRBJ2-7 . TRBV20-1 CSATLPNLYEQYF TGCAGTGCTACCTTGCCCAACCTCTACGAGCAGTACTTC
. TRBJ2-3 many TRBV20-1 CSAPQLADTQYF TGCAGTGCCCCACAACTAGCAGATACGCAGTATTTT
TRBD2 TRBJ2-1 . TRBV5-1 CASHGTSGNYEQFF TGCGCCAGCCACGGGACTAGCGGGAACTATGAGCAGTTCTTC
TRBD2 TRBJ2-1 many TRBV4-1 CASSPGTTGGVF TGCGCCAGCAGCCCCGGGACTACGGGGGGGGTCTTC
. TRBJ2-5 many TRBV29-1 CSVALTLQETQYF TGCAGCGTTGCATTGACCCTACAAGAGACCCAGTACTTC
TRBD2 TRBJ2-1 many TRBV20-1 CSVEREYNEQFF TGCAGTGTCGAGCGGGAGTACAATGAGCAGTTCTTC
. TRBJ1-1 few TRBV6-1 CASIEGIYEAFF TGTGCCAGCATCGAGGGGATTTATGAAGCTTTCTTT
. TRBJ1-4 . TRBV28 CASSWRLNEKLFF TGTGCCAGCAGTTGGCGGTTAAATGAAAAACTGTTTTTT
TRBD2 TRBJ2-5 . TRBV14 CASTPGGPAFYLAGEETQYF TGTGCCAGCACCCCCGGAGGGCCCGCGTTTTACCTAGCGGGAGAAGAGACCCAGTACTTC
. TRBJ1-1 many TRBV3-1 CASSLGSEAFF TGTGCCAGCAGCCTGGGTTCTGAAGCTTTCTTT
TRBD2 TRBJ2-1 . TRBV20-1 CSARGLAPTNEQFF TGCAGTGCTAGGGGACTAGCCCCGACCAATGAGCAGTTCTTC
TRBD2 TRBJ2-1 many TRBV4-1 CASSLAGGPNEQFF TGCGCCAGCAGCCTAGCGGGAGGGCCGAATGAGCAGTTCTTC
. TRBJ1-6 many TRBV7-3 CASSLQGNSPLHF TGTGCCAGCAGCCTCCAGGGGAACTCACCCCTCCACTTT
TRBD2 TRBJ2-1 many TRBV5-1 CASGILAGGEQFF TGCGCCAGCGGAATACTAGCGGGCGGTGAGCAGTTCTTC
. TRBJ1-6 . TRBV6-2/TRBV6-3 CASTKSNSPLHF TGTGCCAGCACCAAAAGTAATTCACCCCTCCACTTT
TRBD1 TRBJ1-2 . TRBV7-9 CASSEGQDYGYTF TGTGCCAGCAGCGAGGGACAGGACTATGGCTACACCTTC